Listed here are 6 T cell receptor beta chains from one sample, sequenced in a study of beta chain features in type 1 diabetes. General observations from the study: Within each of all four CD4+ subsets, Type 1 diabetes patients had TCRB CDR3s that were moderately but significantly shorter.

As every portion of the isolated RNA was reverse transcribed, the sequencing read expressed TCRB transcripts. Here immunoSEQ multiplex PCR was the method, and the copy in TCRdb shows in-frame clones only, minus some. The sample shows 100,000 to 150,000 clones, around 16% of them seen only once. No antigen has been identified for these receptors. Sequencing was carried out using central memory CD4+ T cells from blood. These TCRs come from a man aged 18 to 30 with type 1 diabetes.

The rearrangement uses TRBV18 and TRBJ1-5, with 7 bases fitting TRBD1. This CDR3 is built from 15 residues. With 2 bases clipped from V and 7 bases from J, the junction kept 8 bases outside the gene matches. The germline gives CDR1 KGHSH, CDR2 LQKENI. Here the CDR3 reads CASSPGQALGQPQHF. The CDR3, as DNA: TGTGCCAGCTCACCAGGACAGGCCCTAGGGCAGCCCCAGCATTTT.

This clone occurred many times. The chain combines TRBV11-2 with TRBJ2-7, with TRBD1 matching over 8 bases. V dropped 5 bases and J dropped 1; count of bases not matched to a gene: 4. The CDR3 contains 14 residues. Germline loops: CDR1 SGHAT, CDR2 FQNNGV. The CDR3 loop reads CASSIGTGSYEQYF. DNA of the CDR3: TGTGCCAGCAGCATTGGGACAGGTTCCTACGAGCAGTACTTC.

The chain has TRBV18 and TRBJ2-2, with D hard to call. V lost 4 bases and J 6 bases, leaving 15 bases between the germline ends. The CDR3 has 15 amino acids. Germline CDR1 and CDR2: KGHSH and LQKENI. The CDR3 DNA follows: TGTGCCAGCTCACGGGCAGGCGTACACCCCGGGGAGCTGTTTTTT. Translation gives CASSRAGVHPGELFF.

This clone was recorded a few times. V and J are TRBV30 and TRBJ1-2; 9 nucleotides agree with TRBD1. The germline gives CDR1 GTSNPN, CDR2 SVGIG (reference sequence). The CDR3 runs to 15 residues. V lost 3 bases and J lost 4; bases outside the gene matches: 9. CDR3 loop: CAWRPSTGGFYGYTF. The CDR3 region has the DNA TGTGCCTGGAGGCCCTCGACAGGGGGATTCTATGGCTACACCTTC.

A few counts support this clone. The rearrangement links TRBV5-1 to TRBJ2-5, with D possibly being TRBD1 or TRBD2 (6 bases each). V shed 4 bases and J shed 5 bases, with 15 bases lying between them. Germline values: CDR1 SGHRS, CDR2 YFSETQ. There are 14 residues in the CDR3. The CDR3 protein is CASSPGGFGETQYF. The CDR3 DNA sequence: TGCGCCAGCAGCCCCGGGGGCTTCGGGGAGACCCAGTACTTC.

This clone was picked up a small number of times. V and J are TRBV7-9 and TRBJ2-7; D gene unclear. This CDR3 comprises 13 residues. CDR1 SEHNR and CDR2 FQNEAQ come from the germline V gene (reference sequence). The V end lost 3 bases, the J end lost 3 bases, and 9 bases lay between the germline ends. In nucleotides, the CDR3 is TGTGCCAGCAGCTTGGGCCTTGGCTACGAGCAGTACTTC. Amino acids: CASSLGLGYEQYF.